These 15 T cell receptor beta chains came from one sample sequenced in a study of tumor-infiltrating lymphocytes in oesophageal squamous cell carcinoma. TCRdb recomputed calls from the PCR reads with MiXCR, one row per CDR3 protein. This table has about 12,000 distinct CDR3 sequences, 45% to 55% appearing once. Sequencing was carried out using normal esophageal tissue next to the tumor. The source is a male donor with esophageal squamous cell carcinoma.

As regards this clonotype: Germline is not matched at one junction end, which may reflect a read error. V and J are TRBV7-7 and TRBJ2-1; tentative D call: TRBD2 (6 bases). The DNA end is more similar to TRBJ2-5, so the J call may be wrong. CDR3 size: 15 residues. Per the germline V gene, CDR1 is SSHAT and CDR2 is FNYEAQ (reference sequence). The CDR3, as DNA: TGTGCTAGCAGCTTAACGGGGGTCCTACAAGAGACCCAGTACTTC. Amino acids: CASSLTGVLQETQYF.

This clonotype is labeled medium-sized (0.01 to 0.1%). The V gene is TRBV6-1, the J gene TRBJ2-6; no clear D gene. V lost 5 bases and J 0 bases, leaving 5 bases between the germline ends. The length of the CDR3 is 14 residues. Germline V lookup: CDR1 MNHNS, CDR2 SASEGT. The CDR3 nucleotides read TGTGCCAGCAGTCCGACCTCTGGGGCCAACGTCCTGACTTTC. Its translation: CASSPTSGANVLTF.

About this clonotype itself: At one boundary the junction diverges from the germline segment, which might be a read error. The chain employs TRBV28 and TRBJ2-5; D tentatively reads TRBD1 or TRBD2 (5 bases each). The CDR3 covers 12 residues. Germline CDR1 reads MDHEN; CDR2 reads SYDVKM. The CDR3 loop is CASKGSAETRYF. Written as DNA, the CDR3 is TGTGCCAGCAAGGGGAGCGCGGAGACCCGGTACTTC.

The rearrangement links TRBV24-1 to TRBJ2-3; no definite D call. Trimming cost V 5 bases and J 3 bases, with 5 bases left between them. Germline V gene data show CDR1 as KGHDR and CDR2 as SFDVKD. The CDR3 loop spans 12 amino acids. In DNA form, the CDR3 reads TGTGCCACCAGTGTCAGTACAGATACGCAGTATTTT. Its translation: CATSVSTDTQYF.

This chain uses TRBV7-4 with TRBJ2-1, with D possibly matching TRBD2 (6 bases). V shed 2 bases and J shed 2 bases, with 16 bases lying between them. CDR3 length: 17 amino acids. Germline-derived CDR1 and CDR2 are SGHVT and SQSDAQ. CDR3 nucleotides: TGTGCCAGCAGCTTAAAAATCGCGGGATTCACCTACAATGAGCAGTTCTTC. Its translation: CASSLKIAGFTYNEQFF.

V gene TRBV10-3 combines with J gene TRBJ1-4, with D possibly TRBD1 on 5 matching bases. Looked up from germline, CDR1 is ENHRY and CDR2 is SYGVKD. This CDR3 comprises 14 residues. The V and J ends lost 6 bases and 7 bases respectively, with 15 bases between them. The CDR3 sequence: CAIRGTSEGEKLFF. The DNA for the CDR3 is TGTGCCATCAGAGGGACCTCCGAGGGTGAAAAACTGTTTTTT.

This chain joins TRBV12-5 and TRBJ2-7; 9 bases match TRBD1. J lost 9 bases, V lost 2 bases, and 11 bases had no gene match. This CDR3 has 15 amino acids. Germline assignment: CDR1 LGHNT and CDR2 FRNRAP. The CDR3 bases are TGTGCTAGTGGTTTGCAGAACAGGGGGCGTGTTAGGCAGTACTTC. Protein sequence: CASGLQNRGRVRQYF.

This clonotype was observed once. At one end the junction does not follow the germline gene, possibly because of a read error. This chain connects TRBV7-6 to TRBJ2-3; 10 positions agree with TRBD1. The germline V gene has CDR1 SGHVS and CDR2 FNYEAQ. The CDR3 length is 17 residues. As DNA, the CDR3 is TGTGCTAGCAGCTACTCTACGTGGACAGGGGGTACCGGGGACCTGTATTTT. Its translation is CASSYSTWTGGTGDLYF. Full variable domain (remainder filled in from reference TRBV7-6 and TRBJ2-3): GAGVSQSPRYKVTKRGQDVALRCDPISGHVSLYWYRQALGQGPEFLTYFNYEAQQDKSGLPNDRFSAERPEGSISTLTIQRTEQRDSAMYRCASSYSTWTGGTGDLYFGPGTRLTVL.

In this sample, this clonotype is medium-sized. V and J are TRBV6-1 and TRBJ2-5; no definite D call. The germline CDR1 and CDR2 sequences are MNHNS and SASEGT. This CDR3 is built from 11 residues. V dropped 7 bases and J dropped 5 bases, with 8 bases sitting between them. The CDR3 DNA sequence: TGTGCCAGCACCATCGGGGAGACCCAGTACTTC. Amino acid sequence: CASTIGETQYF.

DNA of the CDR3: TGCAGTGCTAGGGATACAGGGGGCGGGGGTAAATCTAGTTACGAGCAGTACTTC. Amino acids: CSARDTGGGGKSSYEQYF. The rearrangement uses TRBV20-1 and TRBJ2-1; TRBD1 matches 9 bases. The J call could be wrong; TRBJ2-7 is a better fit for the DNA end. The CDR3 totals 18 residues. Germline CDR1 reads DFQATT; CDR2 reads SNEGSKA (reference sequence).

The gene calls are TRBV7-9 and TRBJ1-5, with no clear D. The CDR3 length is 13 residues. In germline, CDR1 is SEHNR, CDR2 FQNEAQ (reference sequence). V was shortened by 7 bases and J by 7 bases, with 14 bases between the two germline ends. For the CDR3, the DNA is TGTGCCAGCACCGAAAGCCCGGGGCAGCCCCAGCATTTT. Protein product: CASTESPGQPQHF.

The V and J genes are TRBV5-1 and TRBJ2-5, with D maybe TRBD2 (6 bases). The CDR3 consists of 14 residues. CDR1 and CDR2 (germline): SGHRS, YFSETQ. Between the trimmed V and J ends, which lost 4 bases and 4 bases, there was a span of 14 bases. CDR3 protein: CASSGEDTRETQYF. DNA for the CDR3: TGCGCCAGCAGCGGGGAGGACACGCGAGAGACCCAGTACTTC.

This clonotype occurred a few times. One end of the junction fails to match germline, which may point to a read error. This chain joins TRBV7-6 and TRBJ2-5; D call uncertain. From germline, CDR1 is SGHVS and CDR2 FNYEAQ. CDR3 length: 13 amino acids. DNA of the CDR3: TGTGCTAGCAGCCGAGACACCCAAGAGACCCAGTACTTC. Residues: CASSRDTQETQYF.

The chain has TRBV7-6 and TRBJ2-4, with D unclear. The J call is doubtful: the DNA matches TRBJ2-7 better. The CDR3 has 14 residues. CDR1 SGHVS and CDR2 FNYEAQ come from the germline V gene. This chain's CDR3 is CASSLDLELDEQYF. CDR3 nucleotide sequence: TGTGCCAGCAGCCTAGACCTAGAGTTAGACGAGCAGTACTTC.

As regards this clonotype: Without the conserved terminal phenylalanine or tryptophan, this CDR3 likely stems from a read error. The DNA is left out, because the CDR3 cannot be placed on it with certainty; the CDR3 is given as TCRdb lists it. The chain has TRBV7-2 and TRBJ2-5; TRBD1, the table's D call, was not compared with the DNA. The CDR3 spans 15 amino acids, including both terminal residues. CDR1 and CDR2 (germline): SGHTA, FQGNSA. CDR3 loop: CASSSGGGTEQYFGN.